The rows below give T cell receptor beta chains drawn from one sample of a study of blood T cell repertoires in COVID-19. Libraries were prepared by immunoSEQ multiplex PCR; TCRdb keeps only in-frame clonotypes and omits some of them. The sample shows about 82,000 clones, over 70% of them seen only once. Sequencing input: peripheral blood. The receptors were gathered from a woman between 55 and 75 years old with acute or convalescent COVID-19. CDR3s leave out the opening cysteine and the closing phenylalanine or tryptophan.

v_call,j_call,cdr3_aa
TRBV27,TRBJ2-5,ASSFSTTGFGETQY
TRBV19,TRBJ2-3,ASRSSPSEADTQY
TRBV9,TRBJ1-2,ASSVVQNYGYT
TRBV6-5,TRBJ1-1,ASTNRGGTEAF
TRBV28,TRBJ2-2,ASSSTGGPTGELF
TRBV5-1,TRBJ2-7,ASSLAGQGDYEQY
TRBV7-2,TRBJ1-2,ASSPLNYGYT
TRBV4-2,TRBJ2-1,ASSQDIRRAGTYNEQF
TRBV6-6,TRBJ1-1,ASSYIDMNTEAF
TRBV5-4,TRBJ1-2,ASSPRDSYGYT
TRBV7-6,TRBJ1-1,ASSSSRPGQGRNTEAF
TRBV10-3,TRBJ1-4,AISDTGSLNEKLF
TRBV7-3,TRBJ1-2,ASSAQGNGYT
TRBV21-1,TRBJ2-7,ASSKGDTGQRSYEQY
TRBV12-3/TRBV12-4,TRBJ1-1,ASSLEPRGAF
TRBV25-1,TRBJ1-4,ASSPTGQGAKQKLF
TRBV2,TRBJ1-1,ASSGQTNTEAF
TRBV2,TRBJ2-5,ASSRRTGGETQY
TRBV6-4,TRBJ1-2,ASSITGGDGYGYT
TRBV12-3/TRBV12-4,TRBJ1-3,AGRVSSGNTIY
TRBV2,TRBJ2-2,ASSEIAGGPGELF
TRBV27,TRBJ1-6,ASSFALQGAFYNSPLH
TRBV7-9,TRBJ1-5,ASSLDYPGGQH
TRBV7-6,TRBJ2-2,ASSPSDRAQGAGELF
TRBV18,TRBJ2-1,ASSPFGGNSYNEQF
TRBV2,TRBJ2-5,ASSALQETQY
TRBV7-2,TRBJ1-5,ASRREIGQGPHQPQH
TRBV7-9,TRBJ1-6,ASSSPRRVDSPLH
TRBV11-3,TRBJ1-1,ASSLRGGSEAF
TRBV6-4,TRBJ2-2,ASSIDRSNTGELF
TRBV6-5,TRBJ1-2,ATGGQGYGYT
TRBV19,TRBJ2-2,ASILGQNTGELF
TRBV28,TRBJ1-2,ASSSDRMGYT
TRBV7-2,TRBJ1-2,ASSLDYRSNYGYT